This passage covers 29 T cell receptor beta chains from one sample sequenced in a study of T cells in Graves' hyperthyroidism and ophthalmopathy. Authors of the study amplified TCR beta CDR3 regions from RNA transcripts. The study used the HTBI primer set for a first-round RT-PCR of the TCR CDR3. TCRdb recomputed calls from the multiplex PCR reads with MiXCR, one row per CDR3 protein. The table lists 500,000 to 650,000 distinct CDR3 sequences, approximately 14% of them singletons. The sample consisted of blood. All receptors come from a woman aged 45 to 65 with Graves' ophthalmopathy.

The sample holds many counts of this clonotype. This chain links TRBV20-1 with TRBJ2-1; D is undetermined. Trimming took off 6 bases at V and 10 bases at J, with 13 bases between the two ends. Germline V gene data show CDR1 as DFQATT and CDR2 as SNEGSKA (reference sequence). The CDR3 length is 11 residues. CDR3 coding DNA: TGCAGTGCAAGACACGTAAGGGAGCAGTTCTTC. Protein: CSARHVREQFF.

The chain recombines TRBV14 with TRBJ2-6; 7 nucleotides agree with TRBD1. Trimming at V came to 5 bases and at J to 0 bases, leaving 10 bases not matched to a gene. The CDR3 covers 18 residues. Germline values: CDR1 SGHDN, CDR2 FVKESK. This CDR3 is CASSNWDSPSSGANVLTF. In DNA form, the CDR3 reads TGTGCCAGCAGCAATTGGGACAGCCCTAGCTCTGGGGCCAACGTCCTGACTTTC.

This clonotype occurred a few times. This rearrangement joins TRBV28 to TRBJ1-2; D may be TRBD1 (5 bases). The ends were cut back, 8 bases at V and 8 bases at J, with 12 bases in the middle. The germline CDR1 and CDR2 sequences are MDHEN and SYDVKM. CDR3 length: 11 residues. The CDR3 coding sequence is TGTGCCAGCGAAAGGGACCAGGGCTACACCTTC. Translated, it gives CASERDQGYTF.

This clonotype was detected ten times or more. This chain joins TRBV7-9 and TRBJ2-5; 8 bases agree with TRBD2. Germline V CDR1 and CDR2: SEHNR, FQNEAQ (reference sequence). The CDR3 has 16 residues. J was trimmed by 5 bases and V by 5 bases; bases with no gene match: 13. CDR3 residues: CASSREGGREGETQYF. The CDR3 DNA follows: TGTGCCAGCAGCCGGGAGGGGGGTCGAGAAGGCGAGACCCAGTACTTC. The full variable domain, its missing parts supplied by reference TRBV7-9 and TRBJ2-5, is DTGVSQNPRHKITKRGQNVTFRCDPISEHNRLYWYRQTLGQGPEFLTYFQNEAQLEKSRLLSDRFSAERPKGSFSTLEIQRTEQGDSAMYLCASSREGGREGETQYFGPGTRLLVL.

This clonotype was found many times. V usage is TRBV12-3 or TRBV12-4 and J usage is TRBJ2-7; a possible D gene is TRBD2 (5 bases). The CDR3 covers 15 residues. Trimming left V 6 bases short and J 7 bases short, with 22 bases between. The CDR3: CASSRTVSQPGEQYF. In nucleotides, the CDR3 is TGTGCCAGCAGCCGGACTGTCAGTCAACCGGGGGAGCAGTACTTC.

Ten or more counts support this clonotype. The chain links TRBV29-1 to TRBJ2-5; no reliable D call. V dropped 2 bases and J dropped 2 bases, with 9 bases sitting between them. CDR3 length equals 13 residues. CDR1 and CDR2 from the germline V gene are SQVTM and ANQGSEA. The CDR3 reads CSVEPLGQETQYF. CDR3 bases: TGCAGCGTTGAACCCCTAGGGCAAGAGACCCAGTACTTC.

A note on this clonotype: One base away lies a much larger clone, so this may be a sequencing read error. V is TRBV18 and J is TRBJ2-5; D uncertain. This CDR3 is 12 amino acids long. The germline CDR1 and CDR2 sequences are KGHSH and LQKENI. CDR3 residues: CASPPTPETQYF. CDR3 nucleotide sequence: TGTGCCAGCCCACCCACGCCGGAGACCCAGTACTTC.

The table lists this clonotype with many counts. The CDR3 DNA sequence: TGTGCCAGCAGCCAAGATCTTATGGGGACGGGTCGTGGCTACACCTTC. Translated, it gives CASSQDLMGTGRGYTF. V gene TRBV14 combines with J gene TRBJ1-2, with D possibly matching TRBD1 (5 bases). The CDR3 is 16 residues long. Trimming removed 0 bases from V and 7 bases from J, with 18 bases in between. Germline V lookup: CDR1 SGHDN, CDR2 FVKESK.

This chain uses TRBV7-9 with TRBJ2-1; the match to TRBD2 covers 8 bases. V trimming: 4 bases; J trimming: 1 base; junction bases outside the gene matches: 3. Germline V gives CDR1 SEHNR, CDR2 FQNEAQ (reference sequence). The CDR3 runs to 15 residues. DNA of the CDR3: TGTGCCAGCAGCTCGGGGACTAGGTCCTACAATGAGCAGTTCTTC. This codes for CASSSGTRSYNEQFF.

There are a few counts of this clonotype. The junction departs from the called germline gene at one end, perhaps through a read error. V is TRBV4-2 and J is TRBJ2-7; D is unresolved. CDR3 length equals 14 residues. Germline V CDR1 and CDR2: LGHNA, YNFKEQ. The CDR3 bases are TGTGCCAGCAGCCAAGATCTCGATGGCTACGGGCAGTACTTC. This translates into CASSQDLDGYGQYF.

With regard to this clonotype: A much larger clone differs from this one at a single base, so this may be a read error. The V call is TRBV2, the J call TRBJ1-2; D ambiguous. The CDR3 is 14 amino acids. Germline lookup yields CDR1 SNHLY and CDR2 FYNNEI. V lost 6 bases, J lost 4 bases, and 15 bases lay in between. The CDR3 here is CASSTKTSSYGYTF. For the CDR3, the DNA is TGTGCCAGCAGCACCAAGACCTCTAGCTATGGCTACACCTTC.

This clonotype was seen repeatedly, ten times or more. The chain links TRBV20-1 to TRBJ2-1; D gene ambiguous. CDR1 is DFQATT, CDR2 SNEGSKA, per germline (reference sequence). Trimming took 8 bases from V and 10 from J, leaving 18 bases between them. The length of the CDR3 is 12 residues. The DNA for the CDR3 is TGCAGTCCCGAAAGAGGAATGGGAGAGCAGTTCTTC. Translating it yields CSPERGMGEQFF.

In this sample, this clonotype turned up many times. The chain uses TRBV6-5 and TRBJ2-1; 11 bases map to TRBD2. The germline gives CDR1 MNHEY, CDR2 SVGAGI. There are 17 residues in the CDR3. V shed 8 bases, J shed 7 bases, and the junction held 16 bases outside the gene matches. CDR3 in amino acids: CASRHGELAGDSNEQFF. CDR3 nucleotide sequence: TGTGCCAGCCGACATGGGGAACTAGCGGGAGATAGTAATGAGCAGTTCTTC.

In this sample, this clonotype turned up many times. This chain links TRBV27 with TRBJ1-5, with a weak D call TRBD1 (6 bases). V was shortened by 3 bases and J by 7 bases, with 13 bases between the two germline ends. This CDR3 spans 14 amino acids. Germline V gene sequence: CDR1 MNHEY, CDR2 SMNVEV (reference sequence). The CDR3 coding sequence is TGTGCCAGCAGTTTGAGGCAGGGGACCCAGCCCCAGCATTTT. Its protein is CASSLRQGTQPQHF.

The chain recombines TRBV19 with TRBJ1-3; D unclear. Trimming took off 5 bases at V and 4 bases at J, with 15 bases between the two ends. From germline, CDR1 is LNHDA and CDR2 SQIVND (reference sequence). The CDR3 loop spans 15 amino acids. CDR3 nucleotides: TGTGCCAGTAGTTTATGGACCCCGGGAGGAAACACCATATATTTT. It specifies CASSLWTPGGNTIYF.

This clonotype came up many times. The J gene is TRBJ2-5, the V gene TRBV11-3; D may be TRBD1 (6 bases). Germline loops: CDR1 SGHNT, CDR2 YENEEA. The CDR3 extends over 13 amino acids. V lost 5 bases, J lost 0 bases, and 7 bases lay in between. In DNA form, the CDR3 reads TGTGCCAGCAGCGGGGGCCACCAAGAGACCCAGTACTTC. It encodes CASSGGHQETQYF.

The gene calls are TRBV12-5 and TRBJ2-7; 8 bases match TRBD1. This CDR3 is built from 16 residues. Germline V gives CDR1 LGHNT, CDR2 FRNRAP. J lost 0 bases, V lost 5 bases, and 9 bases had no gene match. CDR3 sequence (DNA): TGTGCTAGTGGTATATACGGGACAGGCCTCTCCTACGAGCAGTACTTC. This translates into CASGIYGTGLSYEQYF.

This clonotype was detected ten times or more. This sequence joins TRBV11-2 and TRBJ2-3, with TRBD2 matching 7 bases. Per germline, CDR1 SGHAT and CDR2 FQNNGV. With V trimmed by 0 bases and J by 1 base, 4 bases remained unmatched. The CDR3 runs to 16 residues. The CDR3, as DNA: TGTGCCAGCAGCTTAGAGGGGGGGGTCGGCACAGATACGCAGTATTTT. This sequence encodes CASSLEGGVGTDTQYF. Full variable domain (outside the CDR3, taken from reference TRBV11-2 and TRBJ2-3): EAGVAQSPRYKIIEKRQSVAFWCNPISGHATLYWYQQILGQGPKLLIQFQNNGVVDDSQLPKDRFSAERLKGVDSTLKIQPAKLEDSAVYLCASSLEGGVGTDTQYFGPGTRLTVL.

The chain recombines TRBV4-1 with TRBJ1-4; no reliable D call. CDR3 length: 12 residues. The V end was cut by 2 bases, the J end by 7 bases, with 5 bases between. Germline V gene data show CDR1 as MGHRA and CDR2 as YSYEKL. CDR3 protein: CASSQSREKLFF. CDR3 in DNA: TGCGCCAGCAGCCAAAGCCGTGAAAAACTGTTTTTT.

This clonotype has a count of ten or more. The V call is TRBV24-1, the J call TRBJ2-5; D gene ambiguous. CDR3 size: 13 residues. Between the trimmed V and J ends, which lost 1 base and 1 base, there was a span of 3 bases. Per germline, CDR1 KGHDR and CDR2 SFDVKD. The chain's CDR3 is CATSDFAQETQYF. The CDR3 nucleotides read TGTGCCACCAGTGATTTCGCCCAAGAGACCCAGTACTTC.

A word on this clonotype: It may be a read error: a sequence one base away is much more abundant. The chain is built from TRBV30 and TRBJ1-1; the D is unclear. This CDR3 is 13 amino acids long. Germline V CDR1 and CDR2: GTSNPN, SVGIG (reference sequence). V was pared by 1 base and J by 4 bases, with 10 bases between. This CDR3 reads CAWSDLVATEAFF. The CDR3 DNA reads TGTGCCTGGAGTGACCTTGTGGCCACTGAAGCTTTCTTT.

The V gene is TRBV20-1, the J gene TRBJ2-7; D is undetermined. This CDR3 is 11 amino acids long. V shed 2 bases and J shed 4 bases, with 6 bases lying between them. Germline assignment: CDR1 DFQATT and CDR2 SNEGSKA (reference sequence). The CDR3 bases are TGCAGTGCTAGACCGGAGTACGAGCAGTACTTC. Translated: CSARPEYEQYF.

V is TRBV19 and J is TRBJ2-7; 8 bases are a match to TRBD2. This CDR3 spans 19 amino acids. Germline CDR1 reads LNHDA; CDR2 reads SQIVND (reference sequence). The J segment lost 2 bases and the V segment lost 3 bases, leaving 18 bases of the junction unmatched. The CDR3 nucleotides read TGTGCCAGTAGTATGTCTCGGTTGGGGAGCGGGAGAGTTACCTACGAGCAGTACTTC. This codes for CASSMSRLGSGRVTYEQYF.

V and J are TRBV9 and TRBJ2-5; no definite D call. This CDR3 is built from 15 residues. Germline CDR1 SGDLS, CDR2 YYNGEE. Deletions cut 2 bases from V and 5 bases from J, with 16 bases between. CDR3 sequence reads: CASSVETVSWETQYF. CDR3 bases: TGTGCCAGCAGCGTCGAGACCGTTTCTTGGGAGACCCAGTACTTC.

This clonotype has ten or more counts. V usage is TRBV28 and J usage is TRBJ1-2; a possible D gene is TRBD1 (5 bases). Trimming took off 4 bases at V and 5 bases at J, with 8 bases between the two ends. This CDR3 comprises 12 residues. Germline CDR1 MDHEN, CDR2 SYDVKM. CDR3 DNA: TGTGCCAGCAGTTGGCGGGGGTATGGCTACACCTTC. It specifies CASSWRGYGYTF.

The chain employs TRBV6-1 and TRBJ1-3; no definite D call. The germline V gene has CDR1 MNHNS and CDR2 SASEGT. The CDR3 length is 16 residues. Between the trimmed V and J ends, which lost 3 bases and 0 bases, there was a span of 12 bases. This CDR3 reads CASSDQLPSSGNTIYF. CDR3 bases: TGTGCCAGCAGTGACCAACTCCCCAGCTCTGGAAACACCATATATTTT.

This clonotype was seen repeatedly, ten times or more. The genes are TRBV3-1 and TRBJ1-1; D remains ambiguous. V lost 4 bases and J 0 bases, leaving 9 bases between the germline ends. Per the germline V gene, CDR1 is LGHDT and CDR2 is YNNKEL (reference sequence). The CDR3 consists of 14 residues. The CDR3 is CASSPLHLNTEAFF. In DNA form, the CDR3 reads TGTGCCAGCAGCCCACTACATCTGAACACTGAAGCTTTCTTT. Full variable domain (remainder filled in from reference TRBV3-1 and TRBJ1-1): DTAVSQTPKYLVTQMGNDKSIKCEQNLGHDTMYWYKQDSKKFLKIMFSYNNKELIINETVPNRFSPKSPDKAHLNLHINSLELGDSAVYFCASSPLHLNTEAFFGQGTRLTVV.

This clonotype was picked up a small number of times. The chain combines TRBV19 with TRBJ1-5, with D maybe TRBD1 (5 bases). Looked up from germline, CDR1 is LNHDA and CDR2 is SQIVND (reference sequence). The CDR3 is 15 amino acids. Trimming removed 0 bases at V and 4 bases at J, with 10 bases between. Written as DNA, the CDR3 is TGTGCCAGTAGTATAGATCAGGGTCGGAATCAGCCCCAGCATTTT. As protein: CASSIDQGRNQPQHF.

This clonotype was counted at least ten times. V gene TRBV28 combines with J gene TRBJ1-1; unclear D gene. The germline gives CDR1 MDHEN, CDR2 SYDVKM. The CDR3 length is 14 residues. Trimming took off 5 bases at V and 3 bases at J, with 13 bases between the two ends. This CDR3 is CASSHNGEDTEAFF. The DNA for the CDR3 is TGTGCCAGCAGTCACAACGGGGAGGACACTGAAGCTTTCTTT.